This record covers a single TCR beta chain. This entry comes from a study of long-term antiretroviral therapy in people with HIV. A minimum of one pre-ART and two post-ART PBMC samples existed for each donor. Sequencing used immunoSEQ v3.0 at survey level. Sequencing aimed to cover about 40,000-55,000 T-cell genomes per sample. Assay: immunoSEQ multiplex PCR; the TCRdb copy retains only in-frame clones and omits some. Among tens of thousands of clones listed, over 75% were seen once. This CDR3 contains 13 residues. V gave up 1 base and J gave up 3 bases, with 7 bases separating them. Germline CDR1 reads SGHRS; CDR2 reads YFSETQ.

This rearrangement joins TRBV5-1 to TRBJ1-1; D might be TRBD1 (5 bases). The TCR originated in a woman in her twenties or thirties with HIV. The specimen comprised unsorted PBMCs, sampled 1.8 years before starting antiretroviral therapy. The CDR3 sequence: CASSLTGDTEAFF. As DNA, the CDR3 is TGCGCCAGCAGCTTGACAGGTGACACTGAAGCTTTCTTT.